These 3 T cell receptor beta chains were all obtained from the same sample, sequenced in a study of regulatory T cells in long-lasting Graves disease. Time point of the sample: persistent/refractory GD, antithyroid drugs over 5 years with positive TRAb. PBMCs were the source of the RNA used for TCR sequencing. Arm-PCR of CDR3 regions and iRepertoire HTBI primers were the basis on which TCR beta libraries were built. TCRdb re-analysed the multiplex PCR reads in MiXCR, keeping a single row per CDR3 protein. The table records 400,000 to 600,000 distinct CDR3 sequences, roughly 21% of them present only once. This specimen consisted of peripheral blood mononuclear cells (PBMCs), obtained when the disease was refractory, from a patient treated with antithyroid drugs. Source of these receptors: a female donor with Graves disease.

V and J are TRBV6-1 and TRBJ1-3; 7 positions agree with TRBD1. CDR3 length: 15 amino acids. In germline, CDR1 is MNHNS, CDR2 SASEGT. V shed 4 bases, J shed 4 bases, and the junction held 7 bases outside the gene matches. CDR3 nucleotide sequence: TGTGCCAGCAGTGGAACAGGGGAATACGGAAACACCATATATTTT. Residues: CASSGTGEYGNTIYF.

This clonotype showed up many times. This chain links TRBV19 with TRBJ2-7, with D tentatively TRBD2 (5 bases). The V end was cut by 8 bases, the J end by 2 bases, with 22 bases between. CDR3 length equals 16 residues. The germline V gene has CDR1 LNHDA and CDR2 SQIVND (reference sequence). The CDR3 here is CASHTSRARETYEQYF. In DNA, the CDR3 is TGTGCCAGTCACACATCGAGGGCACGGGAAACCTACGAGCAGTACTTC.

Details on this clonotype: A read error may explain this, as a much larger clone is one base away. The chain carries TRBV6-5 and TRBJ1-1; D unresolved. This CDR3 comprises 11 residues. Germline CDR1 reads MNHEY; CDR2 reads SVGAGI. Written as DNA, the CDR3 is TGTGCCGGCAGTTATAGCGGGGTAGCTTTCTTT. The encoded protein is CAGSYSGVAFF.